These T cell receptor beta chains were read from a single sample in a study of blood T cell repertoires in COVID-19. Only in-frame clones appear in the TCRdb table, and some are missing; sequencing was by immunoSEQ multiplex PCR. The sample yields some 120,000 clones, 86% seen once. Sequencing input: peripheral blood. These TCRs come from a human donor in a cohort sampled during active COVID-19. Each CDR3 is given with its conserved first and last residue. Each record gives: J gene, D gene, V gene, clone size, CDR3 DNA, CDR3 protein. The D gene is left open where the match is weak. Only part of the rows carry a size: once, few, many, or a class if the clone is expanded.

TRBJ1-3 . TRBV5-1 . TGCGCCAGCAGCAGCACACAGGGTCCCGGAAACACCATATATTTT CASSSTQGPGNTIYF
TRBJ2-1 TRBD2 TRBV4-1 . TGCGCCAGCAGCCAGCGGCGGGAGGGTAATGAGCAGTTCTTC CASSQRREGNEQFF
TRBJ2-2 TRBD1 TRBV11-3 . TGTGCCAGCAGCTTAGATCTAAGGGGGCCGGGGGAGCTGTTTTTT CASSLDLRGPGELFF
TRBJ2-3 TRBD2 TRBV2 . TGTGCCAGCAGTAATACAGCGGGACCCACAGATACGCAGTATTTT CASSNTAGPTDTQYF
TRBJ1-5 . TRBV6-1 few TGTGCCAGCAGTGAGGGCCTGTGGGGCAATCAGCCCCAGCATTTT CASSEGLWGNQPQHF
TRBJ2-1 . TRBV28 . TGTGCCAGCAGTTTGCGGCTAGCCCATGAGCAGTTCTTC CASSLRLAHEQFF
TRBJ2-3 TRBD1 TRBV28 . TGTGCCAGCAGTTTAAACAGGGGATACACAGATACGCAGTATTTT CASSLNRGYTDTQYF
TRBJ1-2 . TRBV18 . TGTGCCAGCTCACCGTTTAGGGGGTTCTATGGCTACACCTTC CASSPFRGFYGYTF
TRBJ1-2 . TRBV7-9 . TGTGCCAGCAGCCCGGACATGGGGGGCTACACCTTC CASSPDMGGYTF
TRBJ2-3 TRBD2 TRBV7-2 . TGTGCCAGCAGCTTAAGACCGATCTCTAGCGGGAGCGCAGATACGCAGTATTTT CASSLRPISSGSADTQYF
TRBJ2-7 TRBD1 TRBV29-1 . TGCAGCGTTGAGGTCGAGGGACAGGTGTCCTTC CSVEVEGQVSF
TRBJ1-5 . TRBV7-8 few TGTGCCAGCAGCCCGACACCTTATAGCAATCAGCCCCAGCATTTT CASSPTPYSNQPQHF
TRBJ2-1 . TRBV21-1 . TGTGCCAGCGGACTAGCGGAAAAAAGGGCATACAATGAGCAGTTCTTC CASGLAEKRAYNEQFF
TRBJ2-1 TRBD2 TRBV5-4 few TGTGCCAGCAGCTCCCGGTTAAGGACTAGCGGGACACATGAGCAGTTCTTC CASSSRLRTSGTHEQFF
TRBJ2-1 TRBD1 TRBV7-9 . TGTGCCAGCAGCCATACCGGGACAGGGATAGATGAGCAGTTCTTC CASSHTGTGIDEQFF
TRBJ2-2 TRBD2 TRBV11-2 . TGTGCCAGCAGCTTAGGACTAGCGGTCACGAACACCGGGGAGCTGTTTTTT CASSLGLAVTNTGELFF
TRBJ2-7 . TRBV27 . TGTGCCAGCAGTTTATCGCCAAGCGGAGCCTCCTACGAGCAGTACTTC CASSLSPSGASYEQYF
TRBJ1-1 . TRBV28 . TGTGCCAGCAGACCTAGGGACACCTTGAACACTGAAGCTTTCTTT CASRPRDTLNTEAFF
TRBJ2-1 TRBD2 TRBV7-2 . TGTGCCAGCAGCTTATCGGGAGGGAGGTACAATGAGCAGTTCTTC CASSLSGGRYNEQFF
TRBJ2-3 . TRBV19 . TGTGCCAGTGGGGCTACAGATACGCAGTATTTT CASGATDTQYF
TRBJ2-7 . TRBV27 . TGTGCCAGCAGTTTAGGTGTTAGCCTTGAGCAGTACTTC CASSLGVSLEQYF
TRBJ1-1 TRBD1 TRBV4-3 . TGCGCCAGCAGCCAAACCAAGGACGGCAGGGGGTTCACTGAAGCTTTCTTT CASSQTKDGRGFTEAFF
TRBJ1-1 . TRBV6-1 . TGTGCCAGCAGTGAGAGGGAGGGAAGAGTATCTCGGACTGAAGCTTTCTTT CASSEREGRVSRTEAFF
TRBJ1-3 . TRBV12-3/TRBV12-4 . TGTGCCAGCAGTTTCATCTCTGGAAACACCATATATTTT CASSFISGNTIYF
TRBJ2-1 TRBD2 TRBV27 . TGTGCCAGCAGTTTATCGTCGGGAGGTAGGAGAGAGGAGCAGTTCTTC CASSLSSGGRREEQFF
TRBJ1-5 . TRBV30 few TGTGCCTGGAGTCCCCAGAGGGAACAGCCCCAGCATTTT CAWSPQREQPQHF
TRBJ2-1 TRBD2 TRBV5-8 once TGTGCCAGCAGCTTGCATTTGACTAGCGGGACGAATGAGCAGTTCTTC CASSLHLTSGTNEQFF
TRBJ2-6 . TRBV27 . TGTGCCAGCAGGCCAGACAGGCATCCTCCCTCTGGGGCCAACGTCCTGACTTTC CASRPDRHPPSGANVLTF
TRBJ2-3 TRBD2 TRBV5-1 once TGCGCCAGCAGCCCCGGGACTAGCGGGTTTATAGATACGCAGTATTTT CASSPGTSGFIDTQYF
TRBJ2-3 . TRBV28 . TGTGCCAGCAGAGAACTCGGCGGAAGCACAGATACGCAGTATTTT CASRELGGSTDTQYF
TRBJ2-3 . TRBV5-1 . TGCGCCAGCAGCGCCGTTCTAGGAGATACGCAGTATTTT CASSAVLGDTQYF
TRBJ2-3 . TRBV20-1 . TGCAGTGTCATAACAGGGAATACGCAGTATTTT CSVITGNTQYF
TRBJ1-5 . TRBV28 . TGTGCCAGCAGTTTTCCCAGGTACAATCAGCCCCAGCATTTT CASSFPRYNQPQHF
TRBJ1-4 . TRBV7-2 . TGTGCCAGCAGCTTATCCAGGGCCAATGAAAAACTGTTTTTT CASSLSRANEKLFF
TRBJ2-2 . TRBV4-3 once TGCGCCAGCAGCCTTGGGGTTCGGGAGCCAGGGGAGCTGTTTTTT CASSLGVREPGELFF
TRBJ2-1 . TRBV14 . TGTGCCAGCAGCCAAAAGTTCAACGTGGGGAGAGGGAATGAGCAGTTCTTC CASSQKFNVGRGNEQFF
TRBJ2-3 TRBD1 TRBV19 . TGTGCCAGTCACAGTAAGGGGGCGGGTGGAGATACGCAGTATTTT CASHSKGAGGDTQYF
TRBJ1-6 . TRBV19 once TGTGCCAGTAGCCAACGCCAGGACATGGGCACACGAAATTCACCCCTCCACTTT CASSQRQDMGTRNSPLHF
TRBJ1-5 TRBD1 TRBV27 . TGTGCCAGCAGTCCATACCGGGACAGAATAAATCAGCCCCAGCATTTT CASSPYRDRINQPQHF
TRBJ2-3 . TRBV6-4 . TGTGCCAGCAGTGACAACGGGGAGAGCACAGATACGCAGTATTTT CASSDNGESTDTQYF
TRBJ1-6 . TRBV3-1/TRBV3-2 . TGTGCCAGCAGCCATTGGGACATAAGCTCCTATAATTCACCCCTCCACTTT CASSHWDISSYNSPLHF
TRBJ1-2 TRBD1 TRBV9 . TGTGCCAGCAGCCCGACAGGGGGCGCGGACTATGGCTACACCTTC CASSPTGGADYGYTF
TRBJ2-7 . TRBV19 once TGTGCCAGTAGTTCGGGATACGAGCAGTACTTC CASSSGYEQYF
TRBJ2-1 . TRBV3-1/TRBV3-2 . TGTGCCAGCAGCCCTTCGGGTCTTTACAATGAGCAGTTCTTC CASSPSGLYNEQFF
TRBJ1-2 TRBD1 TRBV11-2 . TGTGCCAGCAGCTTAGTTAGTAGGGACAGGGGAAAAGATGGCTACACCTTC CASSLVSRDRGKDGYTF
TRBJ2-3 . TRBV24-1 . TGTGCCACCAGTGATTTTCGGGGGGCCCATCCAGATACGCAGTATTTT CATSDFRGAHPDTQYF
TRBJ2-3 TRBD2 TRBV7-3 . TGTGCCAGCAGCACTACCGGGACTAGCACGGATACGCAGTATTTT CASSTTGTSTDTQYF
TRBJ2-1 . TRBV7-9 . TGTGCCAGCAGCTTATTATTGTCGCAGGGCAGGGACAATGAGCAGTTCTTC CASSLLLSQGRDNEQFF